This is a list of T cell receptor beta chains from one sample in a study of blood T cell repertoires in COVID-19. Sequencing used immunoSEQ multiplex PCR; TCRdb keeps in-frame clones, though not all of them. The repertoire holds more than 200,000 clones, with approximately 90% as singletons. The specimen sequenced was PBMCs or T cells enriched from blood (not recorded which). All receptors come from a woman under 40 who had recovered from COVID-19. Each CDR3 is given with its conserved first and last residue. The order of the fields is J gene, D gene, V gene, clone size, CDR3 protein, CDR3 DNA. The D gene is left open where the match is weak. Expanded clones are given a class, and other clones once, few, many or no size at all.

TRBJ1-1 | . | TRBV24-1 | . | CATSDGELNTEAFF | TGTGCCACCAGTGATGGGGAGCTGAACACTGAAGCTTTCTTT
TRBJ2-1 | TRBD2 | TRBV29-1 | . | CSVEWGGSEQFF | TGCAGCGTGGAGTGGGGGGGAAGTGAGCAGTTCTTC
TRBJ1-4 | . | TRBV4-1 | . | CASSAVFGKLFF | TGCGCCAGCAGCGCGGTTTTCGGAAAACTGTTTTTT
TRBJ2-1 | TRBD2 | TRBV30 | . | CAWSGRAGVGNEQFF | TGTGCCTGGAGCGGGAGGGCCGGGGTTGGGAATGAGCAGTTCTTC
TRBJ2-5 | . | TRBV7-2 | . | CASSSTGSETQYF | TGTGCCAGCAGCTCAACAGGGTCAGAGACCCAGTACTTC
TRBJ2-5 | TRBD2 | TRBV9 | . | CASSKRGRETQYF | TGTGCCAGCAGCAAGCGGGGACGAGAGACCCAGTACTTC
TRBJ2-3 | TRBD2 | TRBV7-9 | few | CASSQGLAGVSDTQYF | TGTGCCAGCAGCCAAGGACTAGCGGGAGTTTCAGATACGCAGTATTTT
TRBJ1-2 | TRBD1 | TRBV25-1 | few | CASSVDRGLRGYTF | TGTGCCAGCAGTGTCGACAGGGGCCTGAGGGGCTACACCTTC
TRBJ2-2 | . | TRBV18 | . | CANSRGTPNTGELFF | TGTGCCAACTCCAGAGGGACACCGAACACCGGGGAGCTGTTTTTT
TRBJ1-1 | TRBD1 | TRBV27 | . | CASSNDRDRLNTEAFF | TGTGCCAGCAGCAACGATCGGGACAGATTGAACACTGAAGCTTTCTTT
TRBJ1-2 | . | TRBV3-1/TRBV3-2 | . | CASSQVTNYGYTF | TGTGCCAGCAGCCAAGTAACTAACTATGGCTACACCTTC
TRBJ1-1 | . | TRBV18 | . | CASSRASRDLNTEAFF | TGTGCCAGCTCACGGGCCTCCCGGGATCTGAACACTGAAGCTTTCTTT
TRBJ1-3 | . | TRBV29-1 | . | CSVGGSGNTIYF | TGCAGCGTTGGAGGGAGTGGAAACACCATATATTTT
TRBJ1-2 | . | TRBV19 | . | CASSTEQVMGGYTF | TGTGCCAGTAGCACAGAACAGGTGATGGGGGGCTACACCTTC
TRBJ1-3 | . | TRBV7-2 | . | CASSRQPEGGPGNTIYF | TGTGCCAGCAGCAGACAACCGGAAGGGGGTCCAGGAAACACCATATATTTT
TRBJ2-7 | TRBD2 | TRBV2 | . | CASTPSGSSYEQYF | TGTGCCAGCACTCCTAGCGGGAGCTCCTACGAGCAGTACTTC
TRBJ1-2 | TRBD1 | TRBV29-1 | . | CSVFEGTGGPKRGYTF | TGCAGCGTTTTCGAGGGGACAGGGGGCCCAAAGCGAGGCTACACCTTC
TRBJ1-2 | TRBD1 | TRBV30 | . | CAWNPGQGERGYTF | TGTGCCTGGAACCCGGGACAGGGGGAGCGTGGCTACACCTTC
TRBJ1-1 | . | TRBV19 | . | CASSIRQNTEAFF | TGTGCCAGTAGTATAAGACAGAACACTGAAGCTTTCTTT
TRBJ2-2 | . | TRBV6-2/TRBV6-3 | few | CASSYSISRDTGELFF | TGTGCCAGCAGTTACTCGATCTCGCGAGACACCGGGGAGCTGTTTTTT
TRBJ1-5 | . | TRBV5-1 | . | CASSPLPGQDQPQHF | TGCGCCAGCAGCCCCCTCCCTGGCCAAGATCAGCCCCAGCATTTT
TRBJ2-3 | TRBD1 | TRBV7-8 | . | CASSLNYNPGQGADTQYF | TGTGCCAGCAGCCTCAATTACAACCCGGGACAGGGGGCAGATACGCAGTATTTT
TRBJ1-1 | . | TRBV28 | . | CASSFASGKAEAFF | TGTGCCAGCAGTTTCGCGTCGGGGAAGGCTGAAGCTTTCTTT
TRBJ2-7 | . | TRBV5-6 | . | CASQVGVPSYEQYF | TGTGCCAGCCAGGTAGGGGTGCCCTCCTACGAGCAGTACTTC
TRBJ2-3 | TRBD2 | TRBV7-3 | . | CASSPTLAGGVADTQYF | TGTGCCAGCAGCCCAACGCTAGCGGGAGGGGTGGCAGATACGCAGTATTTT
TRBJ2-1 | TRBD2 | TRBV4-3 | . | CASSQVGQKDPGLAGDVYEQFF | TGCGCCAGCAGCCAAGTCGGGCAAAAAGACCCGGGACTAGCGGGAGATGTCTATGAGCAGTTCTTC
TRBJ2-7 | . | TRBV7-9 | . | CASSPPGGRVYEQYF | TGTGCCAGCAGCCCCCCCGGGGGTAGGGTCTACGAGCAGTACTTC
TRBJ1-2 | . | TRBV6-5 | . | CASSLQGGGYTF | TGTGCCAGCAGTTTACAGGGAGGGGGCTACACCTTC
TRBJ2-5 | TRBD1 | TRBV30 | . | CAWRVAGGLETQYF | TGTGCCTGGAGGGTGGCAGGGGGCTTGGAGACCCAGTACTTC
TRBJ2-2 | . | TRBV7-2 | . | CASSLRNSNTGELFF | TGTGCCAGCAGCTTGAGAAATTCGAACACCGGGGAGCTGTTTTTT
TRBJ2-5 | TRBD1 | TRBV7-7 | . | CASSKTGAQETQYF | TGTGCTAGCAGCAAGACAGGGGCTCAAGAGACCCAGTACTTC
TRBJ1-1 | . | TRBV7-9 | . | CASYAEVTEAFF | TGTGCCAGCTATGCGGAGGTCACTGAAGCTTTCTTT
TRBJ2-7 | . | TRBV20-1 | once | CSAIRGDEQYF | TGCAGTGCGATCAGGGGCGACGAGCAGTACTTC
TRBJ2-1 | TRBD2 | TRBV18 | . | CASSPQAGGTYNEQFF | TGTGCCAGCTCACCACAAGCGGGAGGAACCTACAATGAGCAGTTCTTC
TRBJ2-2 | . | TRBV7-6 | . | CASSPTWVWGEHPNTGELFF | TGTGCCAGCAGCCCGACCTGGGTGTGGGGGGAGCATCCGAACACCGGGGAGCTGTTTTTT